This T cell receptor beta chain was obtained from a study of T cell repertoires in cytomegalovirus infection (dated by TCRdb to about 2019). Turning to the overall study: Because public TCR beta signatures pointed to carriage of CMV infection together with the matching HLA type, the HLA type of each donor mattered for the analysis. Overall results and qualifications from the work: In both this cohort and an independent roughly 350-donor cohort, the cumulative frequency of public TCR beta family members distinguished carriers of CMV infection plus the relevant HLA type. The ex vivo response was dominated by HLA-C-restricted CMV-specific TCR beta clonotypes, which also provided the single most frequent clonotype in two of eight donors.

This clonotype was detected many times. Its antigen is unknown. It has no much larger one-base neighbor in the sample; base qualities were not kept. Sequenced using an Illumina HiSeq 1500. TCRdb reran the public reads through fastp at Q25 and MiXCR, keeping productive beta chains. Identical CDR3 proteins give one entry, which carries the most common genes and DNA. In this sample the table shows 400,000 to 550,000 distinct CDR3 sequences, roughly 10% of which occur a single time. Around 9.6% of the sample is held by the ten biggest clonotypes. Sample: PBMCs. The clonotype was recovered from a human donor in good health (CMV status not recorded). Some clones in this sample may be carry-over from other donors' samples.

CDR3 loop: CASSLASGLYTEAFF. The DNA is as follows: TGTGCCAGCAGCTTAGCCTCCGGACTGTACACTGAAGCTTTCTTT. Recombination joined TRBV7-2 with TRBJ1-1, with the D gene uncertain. CDR1 and CDR2 (SGHTA, FQGNSA) derive from the germline V gene. Trimming costs V 0 bases and J 3 bases, and their ends lie 11 bases apart. Reading from cysteine to phenylalanine, the CDR3 counts 15 amino acids. Only the CDR3 part of the read is kept: 45 bases, read in frame from the first base.